A single sample gave rise to the 2 T cell receptor beta chains below, sequenced in a study of cytomegalovirus exposure and HLA in healthy donors. Sequencing used immunoSEQ multiplex PCR; TCRdb keeps in-frame clones, though not all of them. Here the sample spans 150,000 to 200,000 clones, around 85% being singletons. Input material: PBMCs. The receptors derive from a woman aged 25 to 39 in good health and CMV-seronegative.

This clone was detected only a few times. V and J are TRBV28 and TRBJ2-5, with 11 bases identical to TRBD2. Germline CDR1 is MDHEN and CDR2 is SYDVKM. This CDR3 is 14 amino acids long. J was trimmed by 5 bases and V by 4 bases; bases with no gene match: 3. The CDR3 loop is CASSYWTSGETQYF. CDR3 DNA sequence: TGTGCCAGCAGTTATTGGACTAGCGGGGAGACCCAGTACTTC.

The chain employs TRBV7-8 and TRBJ1-2; 10 nucleotides match TRBD1. Germline CDR1 SGHVS, CDR2 FQNEAQ. J gave up 7 bases and V 1 base, and 3 bases lay outside the gene matches. The CDR3 length is 14 residues. For the CDR3, the DNA is TGTGCCAGCAGCTTAGGTGACAGGGGGCTTGGCTACACCTTC. It translates to CASSLGDRGLGYTF. The full variable domain, in which reference TRBV7-8 and TRBJ1-2 provide the parts outside the CDR3, is GAGVSQSPRYKVAKRGQDVALRCDPISGHVSLFWYQQALGQGPEFLTYFQNEAQLDKSGLPSDRFFAERPEGSVSTLKIQRTQQEDSAVYLCASSLGDRGLGYTFGSGTRLTVV.